This T cell receptor (beta chain) was recorded in a study of blood T cell repertoires in COVID-19. The CDR3 length is 13 residues. Per the germline V gene, CDR1 is LNHDA and CDR2 is SQIVND (reference sequence). V lost 1 base and J lost 9, with 10 bases in between. Produced via immunoSEQ multiplex PCR; TCRdb's table is partial and in-frame only. The sample contains 300,000 to 450,000 clones, around 87% of which appear only once. The chain links TRBV19 to TRBJ2-1; perhaps TRBD2 as D (5 bases). What was sequenced was PBMCs or T cells enriched from blood (not recorded which). This TCR came from a man aged 35 to 55 in a cohort exposed to, infected with or recovered from COVID-19 (not recorded which). In DNA form, the CDR3 reads TGTGCCAGTAGTATAGGAGGGTTAGGTGAGCAGTTCTTC. The encoded protein is CASSIGGLGEQFF.